The clone carrying this T cell receptor beta chain was found once. The data stem from a study of T cell responses to AZD1222 COVID-19 vaccine. The repertoire was sequenced with immunoSEQ multiplex PCR; TCRdb's copy has only in-frame clones and lacks some. The sample comprises 130,000 or so clones, 93% of which are singletons, and 5% to 7% rests with the top ten. Germline CDR1 and CDR2: MNHEY and SVGAGI. CDR3 length: 15 amino acids. The V and J ends lost 2 bases and 2 bases, in that order; junction bases with no gene match: 5. Sequenced material: peripheral blood, taken on day 0 of AZD1222 vaccination. This TCR was recovered from an adult in good health. This chain links TRBV6-5 with TRBJ1-1, with 7 bases matching TRBD1. The CDR3 DNA sequence: TGTGCCAGCAGTTACCCGACAGGGAGAAACACTGAAGCTTTCTTT. It encodes CASSYPTGRNTEAFF.